The clone carrying this T cell receptor beta chain was seen more than once but under ten times. Its target is unknown. The sample belongs to a study of vaccination effects on CD4 cells after COVID-19. Study background: Each participant was administered two doses of either the BNT162b2 or the mRNA-1273 vaccine. Study-wide results and caveats: By a late point after vaccination, infection- and vaccine-induced clones had shrunk markedly through clonal contraction.

In the ViraFEST assay, antigen-specific CD4+ clonotypes were identified by expansion after peptide-pool stimulation. Researchers isolated CD4+ T cells once less than 13 days of culture had elapsed. Vaccinees lacked prior SARS-CoV-2 infection and tested negative for nucleocapsid antibodies. On day 3 and again on day 7, half the medium was replaced with IL-2 medium. TCRdb's copy holds only in-frame clones and misses some; the assay was immunoSEQ multiplex PCR. Altogether about 21,000 clones are present, 60% to 75% being singletons, with the ten largest covering 20% to 30%. This CDR3 region has 16 residues. V trimming: 2 bases; J trimming: 3 bases; junction bases outside the gene matches: 9. Germline V gene data show CDR1 as MNHGY and CDR2 as SAAAGT.

This chain links TRBV6-8 with TRBJ2-5; the match to TRBD2 covers 7 bases. The TCR comes from a human donor who received a COVID-19 vaccine. Source: CD4+ T cells from PBMCs cultured with HCoV-NL63 spike peptides, taken before COVID-19 vaccination. The CDR3 sequence is CASSYSRTRGKETQYF. CDR3 in DNA: TGTGCCAGCAGTTACAGTCGGACTAGGGGTAAAGAGACCCAGTACTTC.